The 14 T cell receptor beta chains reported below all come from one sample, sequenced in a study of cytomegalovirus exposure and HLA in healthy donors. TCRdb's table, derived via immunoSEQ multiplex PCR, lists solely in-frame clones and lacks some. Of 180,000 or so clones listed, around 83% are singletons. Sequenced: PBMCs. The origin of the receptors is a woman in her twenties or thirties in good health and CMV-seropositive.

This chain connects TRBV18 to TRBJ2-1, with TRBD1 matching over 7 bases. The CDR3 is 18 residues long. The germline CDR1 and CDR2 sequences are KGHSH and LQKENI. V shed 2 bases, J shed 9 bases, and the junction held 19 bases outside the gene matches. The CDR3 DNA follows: TGTGCCAGCTCACCATCAATAACCGGGACAGCCGGACCTGGTGAGCAGTTCTTC. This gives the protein CASSPSITGTAGPGEQFF.

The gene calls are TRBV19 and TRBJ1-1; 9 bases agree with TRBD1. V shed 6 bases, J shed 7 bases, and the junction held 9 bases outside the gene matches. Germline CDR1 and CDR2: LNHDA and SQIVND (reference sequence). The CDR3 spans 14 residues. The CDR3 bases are TGTGCCAGTAGAGCCGGGACAGGGTCCGATGAAGCTTTCTTT. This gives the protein CASRAGTGSDEAFF.

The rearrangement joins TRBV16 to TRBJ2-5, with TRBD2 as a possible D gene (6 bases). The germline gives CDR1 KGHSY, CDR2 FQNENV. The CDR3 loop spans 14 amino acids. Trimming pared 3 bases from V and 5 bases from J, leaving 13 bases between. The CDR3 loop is CASSHWRDGETQYF. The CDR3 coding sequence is TGTGCCAGCAGCCACTGGAGGGACGGGGAGACCCAGTACTTC.

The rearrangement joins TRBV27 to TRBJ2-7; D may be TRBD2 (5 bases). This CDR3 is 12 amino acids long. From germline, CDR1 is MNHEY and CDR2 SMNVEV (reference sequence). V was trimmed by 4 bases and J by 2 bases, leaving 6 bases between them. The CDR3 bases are TGTGCCAGCAGTTCCGGGGCCTACGAGCAGTACTTC. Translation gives CASSSGAYEQYF.

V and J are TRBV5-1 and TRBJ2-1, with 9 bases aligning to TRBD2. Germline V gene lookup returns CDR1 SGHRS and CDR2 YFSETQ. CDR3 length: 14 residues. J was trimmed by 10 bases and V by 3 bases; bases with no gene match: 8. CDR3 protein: CASSSRGRAREQFF. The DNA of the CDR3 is TGCGCCAGCAGCTCGCGCGGGAGGGCCCGGGAGCAGTTCTTC.

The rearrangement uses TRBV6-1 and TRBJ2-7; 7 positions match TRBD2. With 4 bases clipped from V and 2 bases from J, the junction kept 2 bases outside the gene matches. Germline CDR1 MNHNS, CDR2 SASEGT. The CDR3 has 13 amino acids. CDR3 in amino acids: CASSGGGTYEQYF. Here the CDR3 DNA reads TGTGCCAGCAGTGGGGGGGGAACCTACGAGCAGTACTTC.

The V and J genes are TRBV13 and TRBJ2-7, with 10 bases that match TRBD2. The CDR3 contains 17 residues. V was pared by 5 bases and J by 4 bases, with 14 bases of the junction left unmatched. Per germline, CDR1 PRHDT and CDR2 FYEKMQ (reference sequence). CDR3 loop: CASSPAGTSDNYYEQYF. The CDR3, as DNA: TGTGCCAGCAGCCCAGCCGGGACTAGCGATAACTATTACGAGCAGTACTTC.

The CDR3 sequence: CASSVTSGAYNEQFF. In DNA, the CDR3 is TGTGCCAGCTCAGTAACTAGCGGGGCCTACAATGAGCAGTTCTTC. The chain employs TRBV18 and TRBJ2-1, with TRBD2 matching 10 bases. The CDR3 contains 15 residues. The ends lost 5 bases at V and 2 bases at J; junction bases unmatched: 3. The germline CDR1 and CDR2 sequences are KGHSH and LQKENI.

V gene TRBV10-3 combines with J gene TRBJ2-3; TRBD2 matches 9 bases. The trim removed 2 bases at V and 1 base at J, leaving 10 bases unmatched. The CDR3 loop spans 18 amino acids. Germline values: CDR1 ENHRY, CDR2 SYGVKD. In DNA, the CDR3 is TGTGCCATCAGTGAGCCGATGCGGGGGGGGGCCGGCACAGATACGCAGTATTTT. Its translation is CAISEPMRGGAGTDTQYF.

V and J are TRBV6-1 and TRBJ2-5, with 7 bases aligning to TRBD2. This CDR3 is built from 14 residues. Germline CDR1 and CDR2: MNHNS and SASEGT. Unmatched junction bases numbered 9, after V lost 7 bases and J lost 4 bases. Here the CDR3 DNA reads TGTGCCAGCATAAGACTGGGGGGGGGAGAGACCCAGTACTTC. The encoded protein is CASIRLGGGETQYF.

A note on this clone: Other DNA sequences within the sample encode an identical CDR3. The DNA of the CDR3 is TGTGCCAGCAGCGTTGGGACTGAAGAGACCCAGTACTTC. Amino acid sequence: CASSVGTEETQYF. The chain joins TRBV9 to TRBJ2-5; possible D gene TRBD2, 6 bases. This CDR3 is built from 13 residues. Germline V lookup: CDR1 SGDLS, CDR2 YYNGEE. V was clipped by 2 bases and J by 3 bases, with 8 bases between them.

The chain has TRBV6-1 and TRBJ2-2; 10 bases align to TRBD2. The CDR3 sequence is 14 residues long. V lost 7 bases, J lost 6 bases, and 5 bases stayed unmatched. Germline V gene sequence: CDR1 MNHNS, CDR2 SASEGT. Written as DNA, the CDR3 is TGTGCCAGCATTTTAGCGGGAGGCCCCGGGGAGCTGTTTTTT. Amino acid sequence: CASILAGGPGELFF.

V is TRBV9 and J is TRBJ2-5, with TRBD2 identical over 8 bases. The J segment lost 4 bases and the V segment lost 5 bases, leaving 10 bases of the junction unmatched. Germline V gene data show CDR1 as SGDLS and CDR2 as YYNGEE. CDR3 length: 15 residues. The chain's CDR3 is CASSPGLVSVETQYF. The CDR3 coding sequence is TGTGCCAGCAGTCCGGGACTAGTCTCAGTAGAGACCCAGTACTTC.

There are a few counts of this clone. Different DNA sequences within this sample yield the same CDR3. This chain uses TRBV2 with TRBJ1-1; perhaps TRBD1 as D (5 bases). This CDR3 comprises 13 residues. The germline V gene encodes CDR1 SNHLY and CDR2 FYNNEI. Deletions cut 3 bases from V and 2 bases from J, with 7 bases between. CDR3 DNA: TGTGCCAGCAGTGACCAGGGAAACACTGAAGCTTTCTTT. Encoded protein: CASSDQGNTEAFF.